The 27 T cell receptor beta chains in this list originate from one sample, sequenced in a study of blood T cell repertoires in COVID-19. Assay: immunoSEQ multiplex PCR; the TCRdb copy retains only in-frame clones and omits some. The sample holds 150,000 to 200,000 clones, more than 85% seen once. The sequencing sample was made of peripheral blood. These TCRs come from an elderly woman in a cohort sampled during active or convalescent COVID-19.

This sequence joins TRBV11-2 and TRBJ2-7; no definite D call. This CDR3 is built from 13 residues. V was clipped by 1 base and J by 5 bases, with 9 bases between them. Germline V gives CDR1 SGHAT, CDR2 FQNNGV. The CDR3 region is CASSLGAVHEQYF. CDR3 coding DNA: TGTGCCAGCAGCTTAGGAGCCGTTCACGAGCAGTACTTC.

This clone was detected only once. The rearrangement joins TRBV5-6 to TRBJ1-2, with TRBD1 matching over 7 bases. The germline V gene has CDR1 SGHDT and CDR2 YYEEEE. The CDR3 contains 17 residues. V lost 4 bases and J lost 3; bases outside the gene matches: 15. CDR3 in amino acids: CASSPLTGMVGYYGYTF. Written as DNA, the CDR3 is TGTGCCAGCAGCCCCCTGACAGGGATGGTGGGATACTATGGCTACACCTTC.

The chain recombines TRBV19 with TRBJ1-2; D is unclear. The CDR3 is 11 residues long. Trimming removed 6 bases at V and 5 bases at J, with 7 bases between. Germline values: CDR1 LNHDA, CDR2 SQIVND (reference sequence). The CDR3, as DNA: TGTGCCAGTAGAAAGGAGTATGGCTACACCTTC. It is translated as CASRKEYGYTF.

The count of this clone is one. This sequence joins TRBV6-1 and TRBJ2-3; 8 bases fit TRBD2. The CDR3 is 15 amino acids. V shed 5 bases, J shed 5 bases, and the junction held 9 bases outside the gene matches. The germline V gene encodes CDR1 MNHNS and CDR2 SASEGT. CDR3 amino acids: CASSPFGGAGDTQYF. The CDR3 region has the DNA TGTGCCAGCAGTCCTTTCGGGGGGGCCGGAGATACGCAGTATTTT.

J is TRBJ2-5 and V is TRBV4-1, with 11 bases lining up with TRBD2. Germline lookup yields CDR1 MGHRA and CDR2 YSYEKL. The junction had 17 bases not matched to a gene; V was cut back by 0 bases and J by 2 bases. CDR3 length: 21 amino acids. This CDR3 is CASSQDGSGLAGPLGQETQYF. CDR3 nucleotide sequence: TGCGCCAGCAGCCAAGATGGGAGCGGACTAGCGGGCCCTCTGGGGCAAGAGACCCAGTACTTC.

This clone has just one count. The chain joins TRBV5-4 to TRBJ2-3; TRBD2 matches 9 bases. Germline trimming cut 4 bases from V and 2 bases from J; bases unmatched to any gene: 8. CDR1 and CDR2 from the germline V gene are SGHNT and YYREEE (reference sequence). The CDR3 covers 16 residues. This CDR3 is CASSQPSGALTDTQYF. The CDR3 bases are TGTGCCAGCAGCCAACCTAGCGGGGCCCTCACAGATACGCAGTATTTT.

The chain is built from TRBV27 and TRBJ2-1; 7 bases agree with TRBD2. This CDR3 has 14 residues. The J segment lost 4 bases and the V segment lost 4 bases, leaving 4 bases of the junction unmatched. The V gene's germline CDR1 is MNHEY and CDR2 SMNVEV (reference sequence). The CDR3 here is CASSSPGGYNEQFF. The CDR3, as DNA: TGTGCCAGCAGTTCCCCCGGGGGGTACAATGAGCAGTTCTTC.

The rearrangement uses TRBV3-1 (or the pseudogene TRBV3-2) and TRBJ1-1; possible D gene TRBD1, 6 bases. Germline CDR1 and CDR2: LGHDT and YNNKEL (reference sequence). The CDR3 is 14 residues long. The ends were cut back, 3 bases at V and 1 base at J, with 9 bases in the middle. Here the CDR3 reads CASSQGQENTEAFF. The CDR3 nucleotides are TGTGCCAGCAGCCAGGGACAAGAGAACACTGAAGCTTTCTTT.

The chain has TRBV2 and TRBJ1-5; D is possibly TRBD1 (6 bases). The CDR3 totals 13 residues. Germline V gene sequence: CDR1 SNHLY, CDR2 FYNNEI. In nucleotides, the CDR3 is TGTGCGATCGCTAAGGGGGTTGGTCAGCCCCAGCATTTT. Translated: CAIAKGVGQPQHF.

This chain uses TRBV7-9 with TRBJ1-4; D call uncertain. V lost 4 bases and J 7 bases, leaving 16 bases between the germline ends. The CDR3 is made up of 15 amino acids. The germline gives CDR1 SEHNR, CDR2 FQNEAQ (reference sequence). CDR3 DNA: TGTGCCAGCAGCTCCAGCGGAGGGTTAGCTGAAAAACTGTTTTTT. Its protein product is CASSSSGGLAEKLFF.

The CDR3 reads CASSTGVSGNTIYF. The DNA for the CDR3 is TGTGCCAGCAGCACGGGGGTCTCTGGAAACACCATATATTTT. This sequence joins TRBV5-4 and TRBJ1-3, with D perhaps matching TRBD1 (5 bases). This CDR3 is 14 amino acids long. The V end lost 4 bases, the J end lost 0 bases, and 8 bases lay between the germline ends. The germline CDR1 and CDR2 sequences are SGHNT and YYREEE (reference sequence). Together with reference TRBV5-4 and TRBJ1-3, the CDR3 gives the full variable domain: ETGVTQSPTHLIKTRGQQVTLRCSSQSGHNTVSWYQQALGQGPQFIFQYYREEENGRGNFPPRFSGLQFPNYSSELNVNALELDDSALYLCASSTGVSGNTIYFGEGSWLTVV.

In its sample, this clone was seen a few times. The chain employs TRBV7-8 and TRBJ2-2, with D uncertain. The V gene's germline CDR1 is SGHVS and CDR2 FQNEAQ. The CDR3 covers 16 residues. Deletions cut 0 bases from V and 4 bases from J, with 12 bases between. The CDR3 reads CASSLARRLTTGELFF. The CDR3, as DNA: TGTGCCAGCAGCTTAGCGCGGCGGTTGACCACCGGGGAGCTGTTTTTT.

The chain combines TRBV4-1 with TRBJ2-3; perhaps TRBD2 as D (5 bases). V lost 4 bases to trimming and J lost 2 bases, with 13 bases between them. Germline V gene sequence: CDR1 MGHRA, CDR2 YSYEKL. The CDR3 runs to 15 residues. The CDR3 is CASSLLGSLTDTQYF. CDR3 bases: TGCGCCAGCAGCCTGTTGGGGAGTCTCACAGATACGCAGTATTTT.

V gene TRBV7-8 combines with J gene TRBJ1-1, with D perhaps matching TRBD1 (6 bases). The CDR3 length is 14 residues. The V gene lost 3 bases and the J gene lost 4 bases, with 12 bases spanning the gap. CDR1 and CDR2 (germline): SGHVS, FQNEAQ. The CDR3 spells CASSFGGAVTEAFF. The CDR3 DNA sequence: TGTGCCAGCAGCTTCGGGGGGGCGGTCACTGAAGCTTTCTTT.

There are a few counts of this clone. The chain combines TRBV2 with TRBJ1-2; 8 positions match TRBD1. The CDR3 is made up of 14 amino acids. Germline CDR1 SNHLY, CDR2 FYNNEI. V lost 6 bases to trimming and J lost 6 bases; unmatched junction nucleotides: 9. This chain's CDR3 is CASRERTGKDGYTF. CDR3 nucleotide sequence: TGTGCCAGCAGGGAACGGACAGGGAAAGATGGCTACACCTTC.

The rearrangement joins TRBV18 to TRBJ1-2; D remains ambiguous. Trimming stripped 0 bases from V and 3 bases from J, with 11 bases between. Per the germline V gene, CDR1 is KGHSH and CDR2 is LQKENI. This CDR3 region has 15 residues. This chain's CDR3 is CASSPPWQEDYGYTF. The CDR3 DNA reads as TGTGCCAGCTCACCACCGTGGCAGGAAGACTATGGCTACACCTTC.

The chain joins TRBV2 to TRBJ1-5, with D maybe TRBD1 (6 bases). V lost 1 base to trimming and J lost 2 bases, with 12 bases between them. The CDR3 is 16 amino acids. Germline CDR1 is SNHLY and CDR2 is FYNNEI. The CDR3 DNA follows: TGTGCCAGCAGTGAAGGGGTCTGGGGGCGCAATCAGCCCCAGCATTTT. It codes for CASSEGVWGRNQPQHF. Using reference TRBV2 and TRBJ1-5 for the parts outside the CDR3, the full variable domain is EPEVTQTPSHQVTQMGQEVILRCVPISNHLYFYWYRQILGQKVEFLVSFYNNEISEKSEIFDDQFSVERPDGSNFTLKIRSTKLEDSAMYFCASSEGVWGRNQPQHFGDGTRLSIL.

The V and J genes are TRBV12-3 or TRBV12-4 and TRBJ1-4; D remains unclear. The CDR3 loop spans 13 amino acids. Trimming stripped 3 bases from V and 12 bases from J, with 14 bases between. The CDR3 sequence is CASSLYRSGELFF. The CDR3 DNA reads TGTGCCAGCAGTTTGTATAGGAGCGGGGAACTGTTTTTT.

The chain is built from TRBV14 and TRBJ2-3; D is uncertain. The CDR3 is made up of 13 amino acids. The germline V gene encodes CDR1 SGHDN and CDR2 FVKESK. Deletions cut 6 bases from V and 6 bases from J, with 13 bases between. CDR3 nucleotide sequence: TGTGCCAGCAGTCCACCCCGGCGGGATACGCAGTATTTT. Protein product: CASSPPRRDTQYF.

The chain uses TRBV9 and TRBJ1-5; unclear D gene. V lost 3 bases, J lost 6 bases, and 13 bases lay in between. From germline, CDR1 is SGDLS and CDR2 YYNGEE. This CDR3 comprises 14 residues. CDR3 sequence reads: CASSAAVSGQPQHF. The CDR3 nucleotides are TGTGCCAGCAGCGCGGCAGTTTCAGGTCAGCCCCAGCATTTT.

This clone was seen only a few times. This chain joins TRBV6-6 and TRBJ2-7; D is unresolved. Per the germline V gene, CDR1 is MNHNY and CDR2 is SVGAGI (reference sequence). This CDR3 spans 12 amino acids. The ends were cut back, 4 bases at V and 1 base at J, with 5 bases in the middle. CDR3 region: CASSSGSYEQYV. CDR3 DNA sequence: TGTGCCAGCAGTTCCGGGTCCTACGAGCAGTACGTC.

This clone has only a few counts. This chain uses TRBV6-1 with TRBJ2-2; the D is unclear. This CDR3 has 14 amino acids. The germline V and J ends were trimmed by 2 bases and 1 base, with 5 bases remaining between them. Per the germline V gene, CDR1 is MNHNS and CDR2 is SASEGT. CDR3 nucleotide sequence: TGTGCCAGCAGTGAACAGAAGAACACCGGGGAGCTGTTTTTT. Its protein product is CASSEQKNTGELFF.

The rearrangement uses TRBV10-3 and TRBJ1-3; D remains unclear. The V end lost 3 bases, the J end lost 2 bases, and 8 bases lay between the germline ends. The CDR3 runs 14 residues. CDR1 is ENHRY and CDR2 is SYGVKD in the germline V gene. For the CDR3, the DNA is TGTGCCATCAGTGATTTGGCAGCTGGAAACACCATATATTTT. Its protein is CAISDLAAGNTIYF.

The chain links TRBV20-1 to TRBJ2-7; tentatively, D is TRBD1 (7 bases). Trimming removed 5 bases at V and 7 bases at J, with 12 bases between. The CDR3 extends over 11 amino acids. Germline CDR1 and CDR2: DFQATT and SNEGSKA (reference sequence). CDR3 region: CSAYRGGEQYF. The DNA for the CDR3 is TGCAGTGCTTACAGGGGAGGTGAGCAGTACTTC.

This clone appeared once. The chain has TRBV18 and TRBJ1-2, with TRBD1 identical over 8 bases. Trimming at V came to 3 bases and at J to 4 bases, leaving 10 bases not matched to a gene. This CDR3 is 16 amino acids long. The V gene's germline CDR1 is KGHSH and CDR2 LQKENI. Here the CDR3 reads CASSPNRDRWLYGYTF. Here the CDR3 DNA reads TGTGCCAGCTCACCTAACCGGGACAGGTGGCTCTATGGCTACACCTTC.

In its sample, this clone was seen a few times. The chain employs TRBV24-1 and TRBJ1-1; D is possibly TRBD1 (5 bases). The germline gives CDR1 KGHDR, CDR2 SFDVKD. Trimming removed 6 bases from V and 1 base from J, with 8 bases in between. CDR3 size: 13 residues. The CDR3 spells CATSRQGNTEAFF. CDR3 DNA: TGTGCCACCAGTCGCCAGGGGAACACTGAAGCTTTCTTT.

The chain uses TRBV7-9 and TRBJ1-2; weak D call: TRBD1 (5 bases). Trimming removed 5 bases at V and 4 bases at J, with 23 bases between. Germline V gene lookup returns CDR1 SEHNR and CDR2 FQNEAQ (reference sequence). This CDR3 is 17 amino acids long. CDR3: CASSAGQVARFGYGYTF. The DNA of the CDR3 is TGTGCCAGCAGCGCAGGGCAGGTCGCACGATTTGGCTATGGCTACACCTTC.